This T cell receptor beta chain was documented in a study of blood T cells in healthy people across ages. Then a second PCR, running roughly 7 to 12 cycles, was carried out with a sample-barcoded 5' primer and a J-beta primer mix. TCRdb itself ran the 5' RACE reads through MiXCR, one entry per CDR3 protein. The sample records some 1,500,000 distinct CDR3 sequences, roughly two fifths being singletons. V gave up 0 bases and J gave up 1 base; unmatched junction bases: 2. CDR1 and CDR2 from the germline V gene are MGHDK and SYGVNS. This CDR3 comprises 18 residues. This receptor was taken from a woman between 18 and 30 years old in good health. The rearrangement links TRBV25-1 to TRBJ2-1; 14 nucleotides align to TRBD2. Sequenced: blood. CDR3 residues: CASSEYRLAGGSYNEQFF. DNA for the CDR3: TGTGCCAGCAGTGAATATAGACTAGCGGGGGGGTCCTACAATGAGCAGTTCTTC.